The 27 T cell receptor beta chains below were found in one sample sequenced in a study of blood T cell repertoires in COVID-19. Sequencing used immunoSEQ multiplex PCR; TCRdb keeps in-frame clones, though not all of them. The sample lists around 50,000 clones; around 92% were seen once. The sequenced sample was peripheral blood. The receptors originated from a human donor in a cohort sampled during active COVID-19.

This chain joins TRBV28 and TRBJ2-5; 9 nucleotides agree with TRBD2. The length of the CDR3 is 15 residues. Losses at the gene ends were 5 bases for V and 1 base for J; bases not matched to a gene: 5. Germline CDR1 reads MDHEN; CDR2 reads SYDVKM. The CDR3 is CASSLLTSGQETQYF. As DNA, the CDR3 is TGTGCCAGCAGTCTGCTGACTAGCGGCCAAGAGACCCAGTACTTC.

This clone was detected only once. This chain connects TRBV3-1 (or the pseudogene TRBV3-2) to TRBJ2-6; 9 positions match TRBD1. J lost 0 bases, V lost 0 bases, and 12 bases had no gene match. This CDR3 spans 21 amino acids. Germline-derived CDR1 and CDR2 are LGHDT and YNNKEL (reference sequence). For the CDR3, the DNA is TGTGCCAGCAGCCAAGAGATATTTGTGACAGGGGGAACCTCTGGGGCCAACGTCCTGACTTTC. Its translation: CASSQEIFVTGGTSGANVLTF.

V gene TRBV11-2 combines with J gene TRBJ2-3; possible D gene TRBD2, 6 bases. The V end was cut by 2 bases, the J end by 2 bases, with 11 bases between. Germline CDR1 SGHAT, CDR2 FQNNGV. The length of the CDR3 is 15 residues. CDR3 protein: CASSLRRGATDTQYF. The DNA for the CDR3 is TGTGCCAGCAGCTTAAGGCGCGGGGCCACAGATACGCAGTATTTT. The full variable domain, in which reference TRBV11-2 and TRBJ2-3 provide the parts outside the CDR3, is EAGVAQSPRYKIIEKRQSVAFWCNPISGHATLYWYQQILGQGPKLLIQFQNNGVVDDSQLPKDRFSAERLKGVDSTLKIQPAKLEDSAVYLCASSLRRGATDTQYFGPGTRLTVL.

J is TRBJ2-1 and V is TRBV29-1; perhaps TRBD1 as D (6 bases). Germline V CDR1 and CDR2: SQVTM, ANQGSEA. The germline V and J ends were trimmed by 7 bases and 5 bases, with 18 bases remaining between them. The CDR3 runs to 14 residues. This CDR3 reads CSGSTGQTNNEQFF. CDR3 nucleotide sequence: TGCAGCGGTAGTACTGGACAGACCAACAATGAGCAGTTCTTC.

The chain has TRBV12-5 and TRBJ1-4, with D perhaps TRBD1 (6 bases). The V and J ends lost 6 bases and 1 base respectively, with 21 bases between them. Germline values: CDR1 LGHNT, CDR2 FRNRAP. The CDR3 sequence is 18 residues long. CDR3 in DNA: TGTGCTAGTGGCCCGGGGAACTCTCCCAGGGGAACTAATGAAAAACTGTTTTTT. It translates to CASGPGNSPRGTNEKLFF.

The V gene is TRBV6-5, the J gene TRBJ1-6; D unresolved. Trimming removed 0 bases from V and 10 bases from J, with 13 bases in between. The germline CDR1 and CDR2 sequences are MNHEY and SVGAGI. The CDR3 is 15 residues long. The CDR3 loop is CASSYSWEIRSPLHF. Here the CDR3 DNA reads TGTGCCAGCAGTTACTCGTGGGAGATAAGGTCACCCCTCCACTTT.

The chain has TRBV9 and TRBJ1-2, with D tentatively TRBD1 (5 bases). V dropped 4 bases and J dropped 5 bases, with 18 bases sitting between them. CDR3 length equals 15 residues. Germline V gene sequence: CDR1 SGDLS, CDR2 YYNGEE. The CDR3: CASSQIMGGGYGYTF. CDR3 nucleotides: TGTGCCAGCAGCCAGATAATGGGGGGTGGATATGGCTACACCTTC. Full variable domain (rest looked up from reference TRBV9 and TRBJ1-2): DSGVTQTPKHLITATGQRVTLRCSPRSGDLSVYWYQQSLDQGLQFLIQYYNGEERAKGNILERFSAQQFPDLHSELNLSSLELGDSALYFCASSQIMGGGYGYTFGSGTRLTVV.

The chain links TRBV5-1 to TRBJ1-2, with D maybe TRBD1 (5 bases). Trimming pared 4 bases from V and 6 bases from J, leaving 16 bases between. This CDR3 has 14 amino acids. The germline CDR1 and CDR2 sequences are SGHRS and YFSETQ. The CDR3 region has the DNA TGCGCCAGCAGCGGGGGGAAAGGACGGGATGGCTACACCTTC. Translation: CASSGGKGRDGYTF.

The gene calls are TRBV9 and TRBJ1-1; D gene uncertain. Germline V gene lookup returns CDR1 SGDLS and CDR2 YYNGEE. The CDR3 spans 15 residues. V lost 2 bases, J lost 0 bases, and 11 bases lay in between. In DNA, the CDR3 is TGTGCCAGCAGCGTCGTGTCGCGGTTGAACACTGAAGCTTTCTTT. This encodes CASSVVSRLNTEAFF.

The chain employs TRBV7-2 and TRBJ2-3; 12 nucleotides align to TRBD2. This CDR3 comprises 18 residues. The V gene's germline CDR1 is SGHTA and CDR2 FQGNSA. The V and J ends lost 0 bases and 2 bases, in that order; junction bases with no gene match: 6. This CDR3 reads CASSLASSGGGITDTQYF. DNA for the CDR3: TGTGCCAGCAGCTTAGCGTCTAGCGGGGGGGGAATCACAGATACGCAGTATTTT.

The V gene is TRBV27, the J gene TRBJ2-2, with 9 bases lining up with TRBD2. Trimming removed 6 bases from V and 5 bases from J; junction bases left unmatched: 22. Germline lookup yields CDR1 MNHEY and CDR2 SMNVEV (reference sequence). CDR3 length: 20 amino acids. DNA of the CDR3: TGTGCCAGCAGCCGGCCTAACCCGGGAGGCGGGAGGGGGAAGACCGGGGAGCTGTTTTTT. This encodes CASSRPNPGGGRGKTGELFF.

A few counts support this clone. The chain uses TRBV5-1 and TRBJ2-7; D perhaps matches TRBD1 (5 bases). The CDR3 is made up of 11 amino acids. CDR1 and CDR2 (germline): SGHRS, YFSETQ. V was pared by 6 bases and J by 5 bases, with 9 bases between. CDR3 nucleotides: TGCGCCAGCACCTTAGGGGACGAGCAGTACTTC. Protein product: CASTLGDEQYF.

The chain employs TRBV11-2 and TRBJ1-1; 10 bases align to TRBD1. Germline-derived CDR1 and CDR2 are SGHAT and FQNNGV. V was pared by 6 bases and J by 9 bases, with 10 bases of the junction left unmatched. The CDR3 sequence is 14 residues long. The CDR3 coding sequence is TGTGCCAGCAGGGGATCCGGGACAGGGGATAAAGCTTTCTTT. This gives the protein CASRGSGTGDKAFF.

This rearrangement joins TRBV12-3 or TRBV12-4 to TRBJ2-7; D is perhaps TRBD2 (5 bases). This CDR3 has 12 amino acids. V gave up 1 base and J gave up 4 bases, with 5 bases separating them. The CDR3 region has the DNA TGTGCCAGCAGTTTAGGGGAGTACGAGCAGTACTTC. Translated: CASSLGEYEQYF.

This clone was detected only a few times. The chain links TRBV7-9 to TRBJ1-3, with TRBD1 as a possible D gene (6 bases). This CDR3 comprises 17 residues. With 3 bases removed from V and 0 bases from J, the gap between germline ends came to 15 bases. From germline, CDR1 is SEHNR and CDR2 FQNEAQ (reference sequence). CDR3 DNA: TGTGCCAGCAGCTTCTCAGGGGCCCGCATCTCTGGAAACACCATATATTTT. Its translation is CASSFSGARISGNTIYF. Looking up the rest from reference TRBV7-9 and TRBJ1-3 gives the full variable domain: DTGVSQNPRHKITKRGQNVTFRCDPISEHNRLYWYRQTLGQGPEFLTYFQNEAQLEKSRLLSDRFSAERPKGSFSTLEIQRTEQGDSAMYLCASSFSGARISGNTIYFGEGSWLTVV.

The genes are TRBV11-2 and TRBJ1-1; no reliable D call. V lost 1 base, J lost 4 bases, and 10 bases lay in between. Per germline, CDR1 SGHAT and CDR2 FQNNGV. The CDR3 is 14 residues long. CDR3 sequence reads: CASSLGGGSTEAFF. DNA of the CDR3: TGTGCCAGCAGCTTAGGTGGAGGTAGCACTGAAGCTTTCTTT.

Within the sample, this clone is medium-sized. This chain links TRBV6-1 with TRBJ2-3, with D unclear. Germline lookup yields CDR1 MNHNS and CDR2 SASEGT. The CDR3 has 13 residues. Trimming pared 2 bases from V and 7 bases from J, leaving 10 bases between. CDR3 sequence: CASSESRANTQYF. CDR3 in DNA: TGTGCCAGCAGTGAATCTAGAGCTAATACGCAGTATTTT.

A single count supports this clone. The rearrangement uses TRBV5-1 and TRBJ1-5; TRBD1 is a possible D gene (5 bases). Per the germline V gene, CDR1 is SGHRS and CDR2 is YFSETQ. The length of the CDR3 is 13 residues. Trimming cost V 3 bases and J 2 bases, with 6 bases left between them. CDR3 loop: CASSSQGNQPQHF. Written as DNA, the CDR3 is TGCGCCAGCAGCTCACAGGGCAATCAGCCCCAGCATTTT.

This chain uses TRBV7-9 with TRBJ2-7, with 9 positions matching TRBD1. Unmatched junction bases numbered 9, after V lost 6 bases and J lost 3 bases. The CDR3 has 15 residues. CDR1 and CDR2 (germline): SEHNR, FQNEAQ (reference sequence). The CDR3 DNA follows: TGTGCCAGCAGTTTTACAGGGGGCTGGAGCTACGAGCAGTACTTC. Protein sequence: CASSFTGGWSYEQYF.

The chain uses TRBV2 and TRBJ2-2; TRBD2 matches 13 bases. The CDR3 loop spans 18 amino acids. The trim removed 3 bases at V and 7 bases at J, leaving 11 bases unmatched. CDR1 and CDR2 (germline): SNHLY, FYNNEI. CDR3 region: CASSEDGLAGVGRGELFF. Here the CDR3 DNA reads TGTGCCAGCAGTGAGGACGGACTAGCGGGAGTGGGGCGCGGGGAGCTGTTTTTT.

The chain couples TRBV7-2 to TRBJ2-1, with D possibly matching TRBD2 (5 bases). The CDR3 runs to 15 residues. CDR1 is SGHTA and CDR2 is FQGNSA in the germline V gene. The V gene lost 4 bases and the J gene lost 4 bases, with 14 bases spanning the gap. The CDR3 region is CASSYRIEGYNEQFF. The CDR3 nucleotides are TGTGCCAGCAGCTACCGGATAGAGGGTTACAATGAGCAGTTCTTC. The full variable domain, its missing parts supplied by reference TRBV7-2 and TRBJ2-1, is GAGVSQSPSNKVTEKGKDVELRCDPISGHTALYWYRQSLGQGLEFLIYFQGNSAPDKSGLPSDRFSAERTGGSVSTLTIQRTQQEDSAVYLCASSYRIEGYNEQFFGPGTRLTVL.

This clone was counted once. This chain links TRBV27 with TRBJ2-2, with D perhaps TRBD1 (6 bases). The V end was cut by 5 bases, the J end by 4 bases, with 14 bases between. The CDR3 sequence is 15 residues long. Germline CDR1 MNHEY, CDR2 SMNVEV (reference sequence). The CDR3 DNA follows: TGTGCCAGCAGTGACCAGGGACACCCCACCGGGGAGCTGTTTTTT. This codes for CASSDQGHPTGELFF.

The CDR3 DNA is TGTGCCAGCAGCCCCGAGATAGCCAAAAACATTCAGTACTTC. It is translated as CASSPEIAKNIQYF. This rearrangement joins TRBV7-2 to TRBJ2-4; D call uncertain. Germline V gene lookup returns CDR1 SGHTA and CDR2 FQGNSA. V gave up 5 bases and J gave up 0 bases, with 8 bases separating them. This CDR3 is built from 14 residues. Together with reference TRBV7-2 and TRBJ2-4, the CDR3 gives the full variable domain: GAGVSQSPSNKVTEKGKDVELRCDPISGHTALYWYRQSLGQGLEFLIYFQGNSAPDKSGLPSDRFSAERTGGSVSTLTIQRTQQEDSAVYLCASSPEIAKNIQYFGAGTRLSVL.

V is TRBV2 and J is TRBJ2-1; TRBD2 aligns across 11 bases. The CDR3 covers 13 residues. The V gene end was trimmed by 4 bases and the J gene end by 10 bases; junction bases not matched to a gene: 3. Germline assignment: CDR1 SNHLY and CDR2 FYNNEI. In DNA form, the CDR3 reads TGTGCCAGCAGTGGTATAGCGGGAGGGGAGCAGTTCTTC. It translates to CASSGIAGGEQFF.

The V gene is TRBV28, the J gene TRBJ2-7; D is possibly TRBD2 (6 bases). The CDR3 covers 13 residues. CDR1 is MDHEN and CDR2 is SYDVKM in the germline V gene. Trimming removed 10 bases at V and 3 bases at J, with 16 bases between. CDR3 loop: CATEHGTVYEQYF. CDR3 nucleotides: TGTGCCACCGAACACGGGACTGTCTACGAGCAGTACTTC.

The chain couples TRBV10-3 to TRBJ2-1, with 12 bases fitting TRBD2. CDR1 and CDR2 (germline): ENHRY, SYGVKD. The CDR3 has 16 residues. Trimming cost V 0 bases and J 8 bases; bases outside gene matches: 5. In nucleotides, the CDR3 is TGTGCCATCAGTGAGTCGACTAGCGGGAGATATTATGAGCAGTTCTTC. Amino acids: CAISESTSGRYYEQFF.

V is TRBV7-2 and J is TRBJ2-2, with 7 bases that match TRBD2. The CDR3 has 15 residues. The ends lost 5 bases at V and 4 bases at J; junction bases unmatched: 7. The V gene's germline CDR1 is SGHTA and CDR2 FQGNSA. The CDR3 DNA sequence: TGTGCCAGCAGCCCACGAACGGGGGGCACCGGGGAGCTGTTTTTT. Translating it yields CASSPRTGGTGELFF.